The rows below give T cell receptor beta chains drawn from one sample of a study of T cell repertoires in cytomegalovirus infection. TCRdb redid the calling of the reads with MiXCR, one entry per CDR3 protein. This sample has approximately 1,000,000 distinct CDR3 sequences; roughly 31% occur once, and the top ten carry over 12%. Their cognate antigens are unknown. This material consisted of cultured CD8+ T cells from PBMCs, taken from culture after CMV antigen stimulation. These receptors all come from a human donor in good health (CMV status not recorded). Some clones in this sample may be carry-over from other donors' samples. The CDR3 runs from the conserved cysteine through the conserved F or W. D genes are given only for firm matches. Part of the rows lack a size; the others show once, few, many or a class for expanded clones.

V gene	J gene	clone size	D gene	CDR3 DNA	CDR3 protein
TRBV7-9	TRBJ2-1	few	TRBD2	TGTGCCAGCAGCTTAGACCAACCGGGACTAGCGGGGAGTGGTGCCTACAATGAGCAGTTCTTC	CASSLDQPGLAGSGAYNEQFF
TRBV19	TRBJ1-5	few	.	TGTGCCAGTACAGACAGCGAGTATAGCAATCAGCCCCAGCATTTT	CASTDSEYSNQPQHF
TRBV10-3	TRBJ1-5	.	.	TGTGCCATCAGTGAGTCGTGGGGGGGTGGGCAGCCCCAGCATTTT	CAISESWGGGQPQHF
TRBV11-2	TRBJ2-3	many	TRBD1	TGTGCCAGCAGCTTCGGTCTGGGGACAGGAAGCACAGATACGCAGTATTTT	CASSFGLGTGSTDTQYF
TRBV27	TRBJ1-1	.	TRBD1	TGTGCCAGCAGTTTCCGGGACAGGTCTGAAGCTTTCTTT	CASSFRDRSEAFF
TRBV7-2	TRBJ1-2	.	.	TGTGCCAGCAGCCCCCCCCGTTGGGGGGATGGCTACACCTTC	CASSPPRWGDGYTF
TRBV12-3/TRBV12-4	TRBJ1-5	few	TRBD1	TGTGCCAGCAGCACCGGGACAGGGAGGGTTCAGCCCCAGCATTTT	CASSTGTGRVQPQHF
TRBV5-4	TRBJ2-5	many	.	TGTGCCAGCACCTTGACAGCGCGACAGGGAGGGTCGGAGACCCAGTACTTC	CASTLTARQGGSETQYF
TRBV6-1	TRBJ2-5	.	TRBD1	TGTGCCAGCAATTACCCCACCGAGGACAGGGGGCAGGTCCAAGAGACCCAGTACTTC	CASNYPTEDRGQVQETQYF
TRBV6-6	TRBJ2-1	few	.	TGTGCCAGCAGTTCAACATTTCCACCGAATGAGCAGTTCTTC	CASSSTFPPNEQFF
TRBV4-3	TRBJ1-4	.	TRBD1	TGCGCCAGCAGCCAAGATAAGGGACAGGGACCGGGGGAAAAACTGTTTTTT	CASSQDKGQGPGEKLFF
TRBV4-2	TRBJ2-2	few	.	TGTGCCAGCAGCCAAGAGGCGGGTTGGAGCGCCGGGGAGCTGTTTTTT	CASSQEAGWSAGELFF
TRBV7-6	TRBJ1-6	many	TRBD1	TGTGCCAGCAGCAGCATAGGACAGGGGGGAAATTCACCCCTCCACTTT	CASSSIGQGGNSPLHF
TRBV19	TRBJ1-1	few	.	TGTGCCGCCGCAGCTCGGAACACTGAAGCTTTCTTT	CAAAARNTEAFF
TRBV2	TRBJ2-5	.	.	TGTTCAGTCGGACAGCAAGAGACCCAGTACTTC	CSVGQQETQYF
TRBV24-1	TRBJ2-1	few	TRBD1	TGTGCCACCGTTCCGGGACAGGGATTTGTTAGTGAGCAGTTCTTC	CATVPGQGFVSEQFF
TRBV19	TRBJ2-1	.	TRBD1	TGTGCCAGTAGTATAGATCCCGGGACAGGGTCCAATGAGCAGTTCTTC	CASSIDPGTGSNEQFF
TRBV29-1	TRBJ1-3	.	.	TGCAGCGGGGGGGAAGCAATCTCTGGAAACACCATATATTTT	CSGGEAISGNTIYF
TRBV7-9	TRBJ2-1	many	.	TGTGCCAGCAGCTTGGCTTTAAATCCCAATGAGCAGTTCTTC	CASSLALNPNEQFF
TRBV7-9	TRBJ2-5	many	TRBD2	TGTGCCAGCAGCCCTCGGACGGGGGGAGAGACCCAGTACTTC	CASSPRTGGETQYF
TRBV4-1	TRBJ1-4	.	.	TGCGCCAGCAGGAAGGGTGGGAGTGAAAAACTGTTTTTT	CASRKGGSEKLFF
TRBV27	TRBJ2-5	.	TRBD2	TGTGCCAGCAGGGTAGCGGGGGGGAGCCCAGAGACCCAGTACTTC	CASRVAGGSPETQYF
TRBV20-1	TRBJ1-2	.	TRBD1	TGCAGTGCTAGAGATTCACCTGGACAGGGACTAAACTATGGCTACACCTTC	CSARDSPGQGLNYGYTF
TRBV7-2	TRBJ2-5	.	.	TGTGCCAGCAGCGTGAAGCACAGGAGTATTCAAGAGACCCAGTACTTC	CASSVKHRSIQETQYF
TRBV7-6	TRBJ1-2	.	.	TGTGCCAGCAGCTTAGAGTCAGGTGGACAGCTCTATGGCTACACCTTC	CASSLESGGQLYGYTF
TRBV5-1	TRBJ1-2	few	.	TGCGCCAGCAGCTTGATAGGGTCAGGTATCTATGGCTACACCTTC	CASSLIGSGIYGYTF
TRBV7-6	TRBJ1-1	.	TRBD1	TGTGCCAGCAGCTTAACAGGGGGGAACACTGAATCTTTCTTT	CASSLTGGNTESFF
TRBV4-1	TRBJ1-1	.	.	TGCGCCAGCAGCCAAGGGGAAGGCAGTTCGAACACTGAAGCTTTCTTT	CASSQGEGSSNTEAFF
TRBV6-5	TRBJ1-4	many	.	TGTGCCAGCAGTTACTCGGGCGTAACAACTAATGAAAAACTGTTTTTT	CASSYSGVTTNEKLFF
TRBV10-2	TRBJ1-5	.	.	TGCGCCAGCAGCGAACGGGGGACTCAGCCCCAGCATTTT	CASSERGTQPQHF
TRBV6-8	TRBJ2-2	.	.	TGTGCCAGCAGTTACAACCGGGGTCAATACACCGGGGAGCTGTTTTTT	CASSYNRGQYTGELFF
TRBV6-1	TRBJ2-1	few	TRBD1	TGTGCCAGCAGTGCCGCCGGGACAGGGCCCTACAATGAGCAGTTCTTC	CASSAAGTGPYNEQFF
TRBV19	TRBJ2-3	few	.	TGTGCCAGTAGTATGCGGCCACTCAGCACAGATACGCAGTATTTT	CASSMRPLSTDTQYF
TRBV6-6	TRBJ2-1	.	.	TGTGCCAGCAGTAACCGGGACCGCCGTAGCTCCTACAATGAGCAGTTCTTC	CASSNRDRRSSYNEQFF
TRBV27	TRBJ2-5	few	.	TGTGCCAGCTGGCTCGGGGGAGCCCCGGAGACCCAGTACTTC	CASWLGGAPETQYF
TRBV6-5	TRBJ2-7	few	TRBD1	TGTGCCAGCAGTTACGGGACAGGGGGTGAGCAGTACTTC	CASSYGTGGEQYF
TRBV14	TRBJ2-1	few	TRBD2	TGTGCCAGCAGCCAAGGACTAGCGGGGGGGTGGGGTGAGCAGTTCTTC	CASSQGLAGGWGEQFF
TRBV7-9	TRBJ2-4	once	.	TGTGCCAGCAGCCCAAAGGGTTTAGCCAAAAACATTCAGTACTTC	CASSPKGLAKNIQYF
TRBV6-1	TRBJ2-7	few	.	TGTGCCAGCAAAGGCAGGTCCTACGAGCAGTACTTC	CASKGRSYEQYF
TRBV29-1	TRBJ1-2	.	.	TGCAGCGTACCCAAGGGGGGAGAAGCCTATGGCTACACCTTC	CSVPKGGEAYGYTF
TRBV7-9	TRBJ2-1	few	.	TGTGCCAGCAGCTCACGGAATGGGGGCCACTACAATGAGCAGTTCTTC	CASSSRNGGHYNEQFF